This passage covers 2 T cell receptor beta chains from one sample sequenced in a study of T-cell memory formation after mild COVID-19. TCRdb itself ran the 5' RACE reads through MiXCR, one entry per CDR3 protein. Of hundreds of thousands of distinct CDR3 sequences in the sample, 20% were seen once. Sequenced material: PBMCs or a T cell subset sorted from them (not recorded which). Receptor source: an adult woman who had mild COVID-19 (a few samples of this study predate the infection). Cell type and time point are not known.

The rearrangement links TRBV10-3 to TRBJ2-2, with 7 bases that match TRBD2. Germline V gene data show CDR1 as ENHRY and CDR2 as SYGVKD. The CDR3 extends over 16 amino acids. J was trimmed by 4 bases and V by 0 bases; bases with no gene match: 5. The CDR3 nucleotides are TGTGCCATCAGTGAGTCATGGCGGGAGAGCACCGGGGAGCTGTTTTTT. It yields the protein CAISESWRESTGELFF.

This clonotype appeared a few times. The chain is built from TRBV29-1 and TRBJ2-7; 13 bases map to TRBD2. CDR1 and CDR2 (germline): SQVTM, ANQGSEA. The length of the CDR3 is 15 residues. Trimming at V came to 6 bases and at J to 6 bases, leaving 11 bases not matched to a gene. CDR3: CSVRLTSGRTSEQYF. The DNA of the CDR3 is TGCAGCGTGAGATTGACTAGCGGGAGGACAAGCGAGCAGTACTTC.